This TCR beta chain was sequenced during a study of cytomegalovirus exposure and HLA in healthy donors. Study-level results: Specificity of a few CMV-associated chains for CMV antigens was verified in vitro. Reportedly, a later analysis found an Asian-associated ancestry cluster had fewer N-insertions than the approximately 700-donor mean.

Researchers ran the PCR with 60 Vbeta and 13 Jbeta primers. Clones were sequenced by immunoSEQ multiplex PCR, and TCRdb holds only the in-frame ones, with some missing. The sample records about 160,000 clones, 80% to 85% being singletons. In its sample, this clone was seen a few times. As yet, its antigen is unknown. The V segment lost 2 bases and the J segment 4 bases; nucleotides outside the gene matches: 4. From germline, CDR1 is MGHRA and CDR2 YSYEKL. The CDR3 spans 17 residues. The material sequenced was PBMCs. The V and J genes are TRBV4-1 and TRBJ2-1; 14 bases are shared with TRBD2. This sequence was found in a boy aged 2 to 10 in good health and CMV-seronegative. The CDR3 sequence: CASSQPRLAGGYNEQFF. The CDR3 region has the DNA TGCGCCAGCAGCCAACCTCGACTAGCGGGAGGGTACAATGAGCAGTTCTTC.